The text below deals with one T cell receptor (beta chain). Its antigen is undetermined. This specimen comes from a study of shared clonotypes between healthy human individuals. V was clipped by 5 bases and J by 6 bases, with 12 bases between them. The CDR3 sequence is 13 residues long. Germline lookup yields CDR1 SGHTA and CDR2 FQGNSA. TCRdb's copy holds only in-frame clones and misses some; the assay was immunoSEQ multiplex PCR. This table holds over a million clones, about 96% found once. Whole-study findings and limits: Clonotypes which were not shared had lower generation probabilities than clonotypes that all four donors shared.

The clonotype comes from a man aged 25 to 45 in good health. The chain links TRBV7-2 to TRBJ2-3, with D possibly being TRBD2 (5 bases). Sequencing used naive CD4+ T cells sorted from blood. Indicated subset: CD45RA+ positively selected. Written as DNA, the CDR3 is TGTGCCAGCAGCCCGATGACTACCGATACGCAGTATTTT. Its translation: CASSPMTTDTQYF.